The clone carrying this T cell receptor (beta chain) was detected only once. The germline V gene has CDR1 LGHNA and CDR2 YNFKEQ. The CDR3 extends over 16 amino acids. The junction had 10 bases not matched to a gene; V was cut back by 0 bases and J by 6 bases. The data are from a study of shared T cell receptors in the human thymus. Sequencing was performed with immunoSEQ multiplex PCR; in TCRdb, only in-frame clones are kept and a portion is missing. Of 600,000 or so clones in the sample, more than 70% were seen once. These data are also associated with another study on human thymus T cells.

The chain joins TRBV4-2 to TRBJ2-7, with 8 bases matching TRBD1. This receptor was identified in a boy under two years old with a congenital heart defect. Sample: thymocytes. The CDR3 DNA is TGTGCCAGCAGCCAAGACGGGACAGGAAGCCCTTCCGAGCAGTACTTC. It specifies CASSQDGTGSPSEQYF.